What follows is one T cell receptor (beta chain) and its context. These data originate in a study of T cell changes during pregnancy in multiple sclerosis. This CDR3 is built from 18 residues. Assay: immunoSEQ multiplex PCR; the TCRdb copy retains only in-frame clones and omits some. In the table there are roughly 32,000 clones, nearly 90% of which are singletons. The specimen comprised CD8+ T cells from peripheral blood mononuclear cells, sampled in the third trimester of pregnancy. The clonotype comes from a female donor with multiple sclerosis, enrolled in a pregnancy study. This chain uses TRBV12-2 with TRBJ2-7; the table's D call TRBD2 went unverified against the DNA. TRBV12-2 is shown as a pseudogene. Here the CDR3 reads CASRAYDLAHGKAYEQYF. CDR3 bases: TGTGCAAGTCGCGCTTACGACCTAGCTCACGGGAAGGCCTACGAGCAGTACTTC.